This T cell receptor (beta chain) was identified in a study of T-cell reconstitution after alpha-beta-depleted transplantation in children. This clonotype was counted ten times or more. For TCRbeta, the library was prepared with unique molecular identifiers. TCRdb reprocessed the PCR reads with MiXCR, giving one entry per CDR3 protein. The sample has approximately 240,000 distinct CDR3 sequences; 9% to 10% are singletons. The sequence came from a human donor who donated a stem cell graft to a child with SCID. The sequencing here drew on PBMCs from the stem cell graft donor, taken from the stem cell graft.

CDR3 in amino acids: CASSVVFGGSGNTIYF. CDR3 DNA: TGTGCCAGCAGCGTAGTTTTCGGGGGATCTGGAAACACCATATATTTT. The chain couples TRBV9 to TRBJ1-3, with D possibly matching TRBD1 (5 bases). The CDR3 length is 16 residues. Per the germline V gene, CDR1 is SGDLS and CDR2 is YYNGEE. The ends were cut back, 0 bases at V and 1 base at J, with 11 bases in the middle. The full variable domain, with the rest looked up from reference TRBV9 and TRBJ1-3, is DSGVTQTPKHLITATGQRVTLRCSPRSGDLSVYWYQQSLDQGLQFLIQYYNGEERAKGNILERFSAQQFPDLHSELNLSSLELGDSALYFCASSVVFGGSGNTIYFGEGSWLTVV.